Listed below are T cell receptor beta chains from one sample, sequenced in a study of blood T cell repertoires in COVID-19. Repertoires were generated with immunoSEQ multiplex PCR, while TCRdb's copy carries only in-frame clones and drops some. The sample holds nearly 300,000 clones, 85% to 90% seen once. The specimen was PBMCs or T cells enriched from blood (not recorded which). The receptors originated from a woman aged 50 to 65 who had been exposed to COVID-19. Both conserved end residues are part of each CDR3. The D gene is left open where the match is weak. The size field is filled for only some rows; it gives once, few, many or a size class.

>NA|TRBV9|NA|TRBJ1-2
CASSEELWRGYTF
TGTGCCAGCAGCGAAGAACTCTGGCGGGGCTACACCTTC
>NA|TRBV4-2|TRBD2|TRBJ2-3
CASSLVSASGYTDTQYF
TGTGCCAGCAGCCTGGTCAGTGCTAGCGGATACACAGATACGCAGTATTTT
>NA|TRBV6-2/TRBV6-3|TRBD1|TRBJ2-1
CASSYSTGKQFF
TGTGCCAGCAGTTACTCGACAGGGAAGCAGTTCTTC
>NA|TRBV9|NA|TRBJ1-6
CASSVTGSSYNSPLHF
TGTGCCAGCAGCGTCACAGGGAGCTCCTATAATTCACCCCTCCACTTT
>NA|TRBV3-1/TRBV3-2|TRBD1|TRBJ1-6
CASSQGQGGSPLHF
TGTGCCAGCAGCCAAGGACAGGGGGGTTCACCCCTCCACTTT
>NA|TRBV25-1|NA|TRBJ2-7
CASSESGVWQGGHEQYF
TGTGCCAGCAGTGAATCGGGGGTATGGCAGGGGGGCCACGAGCAGTACTTC
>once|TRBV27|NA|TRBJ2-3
CASSLIPSRSTDTQYF
TGTGCCAGCAGTTTAATCCCGTCGCGGAGCACAGATACGCAGTATTTT
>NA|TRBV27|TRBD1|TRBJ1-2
CASSPTKTGGPYGYTF
TGTGCCAGCAGCCCTACGAAAACAGGGGGCCCGTATGGCTACACCTTC
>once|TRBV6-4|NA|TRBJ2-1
CASRVAPSYNEQFF
TGTGCCAGCCGGGTGGCCCCCTCCTACAATGAGCAGTTCTTC
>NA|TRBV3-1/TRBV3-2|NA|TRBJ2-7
CASSQGVVYEQYF
TGTGCCAGCAGCCAAGGTGTAGTTTACGAGCAGTACTTC
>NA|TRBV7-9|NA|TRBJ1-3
CASSLAGAAGNTIYF
TGTGCCAGCAGCTTGGCAGGGGCGGCAGGAAACACCATATATTTT